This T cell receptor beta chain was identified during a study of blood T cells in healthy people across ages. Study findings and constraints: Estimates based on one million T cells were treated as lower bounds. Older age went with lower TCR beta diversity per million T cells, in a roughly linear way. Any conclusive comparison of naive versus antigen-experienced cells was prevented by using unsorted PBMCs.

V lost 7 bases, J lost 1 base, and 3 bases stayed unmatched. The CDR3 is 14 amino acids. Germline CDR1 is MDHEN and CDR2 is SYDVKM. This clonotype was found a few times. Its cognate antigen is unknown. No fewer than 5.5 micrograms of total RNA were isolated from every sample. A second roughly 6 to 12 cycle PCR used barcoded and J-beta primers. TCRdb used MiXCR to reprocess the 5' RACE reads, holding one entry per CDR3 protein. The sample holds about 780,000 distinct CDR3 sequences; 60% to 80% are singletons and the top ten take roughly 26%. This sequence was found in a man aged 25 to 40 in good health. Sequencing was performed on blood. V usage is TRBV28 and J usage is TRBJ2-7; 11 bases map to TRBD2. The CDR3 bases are TGTGCCAGCACTCTAGCGGGGGGTTCCTACGAGCAGTACTTC. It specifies CASTLAGGSYEQYF.